This TCR beta chain was captured by sequencing in a study of post-analysis software for immune sequencing data. The wider study: Relapsing-remitting, secondary progressive and progressive-relapsing forms made up the multiple sclerosis disease courses. Study-level points and caveats: With F measure, samples from one preparation batch clustered together strongly. Comparison of patients with controls showed five TRBV segments more frequent in patients, TRBV5-6, TRBV5-1 and TRBV20-1 among them.

Of note for this clonotype: Its specificity is not known.

The library was made from cDNA and included unique molecular identifiers. The source material, roughly 0.9 to 11 million T cells, gave rise to 400,000 to 600,000 cDNA molecules. Each CDR3 protein gets one entry after TCRdb re-called the PCR reads with MiXCR. Of 750,000 to 950,000 distinct CDR3 sequences in the sample, just over 45% were seen once. The CDR3 is 14 amino acids. Germline values: CDR1 PRHDT, CDR2 FYEKMQ (reference sequence). V was clipped by 5 bases and J by 4 bases, with 15 bases between them. This chain uses TRBV13 with TRBJ2-7; possible D gene TRBD1, 6 bases. The clonotype originates from a girl aged 5 to 17 with multiple sclerosis. Source material: blood. The CDR3 spells CASSPNRVEYEQYF. DNA of the CDR3: TGTGCCAGCAGCCCCAACAGGGTTGAGTACGAGCAGTACTTC.